One sample yielded the 30 T cell receptor beta chains listed below, sequenced in a study of OX40 agonist ivuxolimab in advanced cancers. Only in-frame clones appear in the TCRdb table, and some are missing; sequencing was by immunoSEQ multiplex PCR. The sample has 69,000 or so clones, roughly 84% seen once; the top ten hold about 5.9%. The sample in question was CD4+ or CD8+ T cells sorted from blood, obtained in a trial of the OX40 agonist ivuxolimab. The source is an adult with an advanced solid tumor such as melanoma, head and neck, liver or kidney cancer.

The chain is built from TRBV7-2 and TRBJ1-5; D not certain. V gave up 6 bases and J gave up 6 bases, with 12 bases separating them. The CDR3 runs to 13 residues. Germline CDR1 and CDR2: SGHTA and FQGNSA. Written as DNA, the CDR3 is TGTGCCAGCAGTGTAGGGCTTCGTCAGCCCCAGCATTTT. Protein sequence: CASSVGLRQPQHF.

This rearrangement joins TRBV30 to TRBJ2-7, with D perhaps TRBD2 (6 bases). CDR3 length: 13 residues. V was clipped by 5 bases and J by 0 bases, with 11 bases between them. The germline V gene has CDR1 GTSNPN and CDR2 SVGIG (reference sequence). The CDR3 loop is CAWSTGGSYEQYF. In DNA form, the CDR3 reads TGTGCCTGGTCCACCGGGGGCTCCTACGAGCAGTACTTC. Drawing the rest from reference TRBV30 and TRBJ2-7, the complete variable domain is SQTIHQWPATLVQPVGSPLSLECTVEGTSNPNLYWYRQAAGRGLQLLFYSVGIGQISSEVPQNLSASRPQDRQFILSSKKLLLSDSGFYLCAWSTGGSYEQYFGPGTRLTVT.

The V call is TRBV5-6, the J call TRBJ2-7; D uncertain. The CDR3 totals 13 residues. Looked up from germline, CDR1 is SGHDT and CDR2 is YYEEEE. V dropped 1 base and J dropped 1 base, with 6 bases sitting between them. The CDR3 loop is CASSLRISYEQYF. In DNA, the CDR3 is TGTGCCAGCAGCTTGCGGATTTCCTACGAGCAGTACTTC.

V gene TRBV4-1 combines with J gene TRBJ2-7; tentatively, D is TRBD1 (6 bases). The germline gives CDR1 MGHRA, CDR2 YSYEKL. The CDR3 covers 17 residues. The V end lost 4 bases, the J end lost 6 bases, and 25 bases lay between the germline ends. CDR3: CASSLLNGRAGEAEQYF. The CDR3 bases are TGCGCCAGCAGCCTCCTGAATGGGCGGGCAGGGGAAGCCGAGCAGTACTTC.

The chain uses TRBV6-5 and TRBJ2-3; D is unresolved. Trimming cost V 6 bases and J 4 bases, with 8 bases left between them. The CDR3 covers 12 residues. Germline loops: CDR1 MNHEY, CDR2 SVGAGI. CDR3 protein: CASRSPADTQYF. The CDR3 nucleotides read TGTGCCAGCAGGTCCCCGGCAGATACGCAGTATTTT.

The chain employs TRBV6-6 and TRBJ1-1; unclear D gene. CDR1 and CDR2 from the germline V gene are MNHNY and SVGAGI (reference sequence). V was trimmed by 3 bases and J by 3 bases, leaving 8 bases between them. This CDR3 spans 13 amino acids. As DNA, the CDR3 is TGTGCCAGCAGTTATGGGGAGTACACTGAAGCTTTCTTT. Translation gives CASSYGEYTEAFF.

This rearrangement joins TRBV11-3 to TRBJ2-2; D is ambiguous. The CDR3 runs to 14 residues. CDR1 is SGHNT, CDR2 YENEEA, per germline. Trimming removed 0 bases at V and 6 bases at J, with 8 bases between. In DNA form, the CDR3 reads TGTGCCAGCAGCTTAGATGGGGTCGCCGGGGAGCTGTTTTTT. This translates into CASSLDGVAGELFF.

The chain recombines TRBV7-9 with TRBJ1-1; D may be TRBD1 (6 bases). Deletions cut 5 bases from V and 5 bases from J, with 12 bases between. Germline CDR1 reads SEHNR; CDR2 reads FQNEAQ (reference sequence). This CDR3 is 13 amino acids long. The CDR3 here is CASSAGGGTEAFF. The CDR3 DNA follows: TGTGCCAGCAGCGCCGGAGGGGGAACTGAAGCTTTCTTT.

This chain links TRBV6-5 with TRBJ2-6, with D unclear. Germline assignment: CDR1 MNHEY and CDR2 SVGAGI. This CDR3 is built from 16 residues. Trimming pared 1 base from V and 3 bases from J, leaving 10 bases between. CDR3 nucleotides: TGTGCCAGCAGTTACTATGGTGGAGATGGGGCCAACGTCCTGACTTTC. The encoded protein is CASSYYGGDGANVLTF.

CDR3: CASAGGSGNQPQHF. The CDR3 DNA sequence: TGTGCCAGTGCCGGGGGTAGCGGCAATCAGCCCCAGCATTTT. V usage is TRBV27 and J usage is TRBJ1-5; D might be TRBD1 (5 bases). V lost 9 bases and J lost 2, with 14 bases in between. Germline values: CDR1 MNHEY, CDR2 SMNVEV (reference sequence). The CDR3 runs to 14 residues.

The chain joins TRBV5-1 to TRBJ2-5, with TRBD1 as a possible D gene (6 bases). The CDR3 is made up of 16 amino acids. The ends were cut back, 1 base at V and 2 bases at J, with 15 bases in the middle. CDR1 SGHRS and CDR2 YFSETQ come from the germline V gene. The CDR3 loop reads CASSLSLGASQETQYF. Here the CDR3 DNA reads TGCGCCAGCAGCTTGTCATTGGGGGCATCACAAGAGACCCAGTACTTC.

The chain employs TRBV7-2 and TRBJ2-5, with 7 bases identical to TRBD1. The DNA matches TRBJ2-7 better at its end, which makes the J call doubtful. Germline V gives CDR1 SGHTA, CDR2 FQGNSA. This CDR3 has 17 residues. The CDR3 here is CASSLALGDSDTYEQYF. As DNA, the CDR3 is TGTGCCAGCAGCTTAGCCTTGGGGGACAGTGATACCTACGAGCAGTACTTC.

This sequence joins TRBV11-2 and TRBJ1-5, with TRBD1 as a possible D gene (6 bases). This CDR3 has 15 residues. Germline-derived CDR1 and CDR2 are SGHAT and FQNNGV. V was shortened by 3 bases and J by 5 bases, with 14 bases between the two germline ends. CDR3 DNA: TGTGCCAGCAGCTTCGCTACAGGGTCTGATCAGCCCCAGCATTTT. It encodes CASSFATGSDQPQHF.

The CDR3 loop reads CASSLGLAGAFSSYNEQFF. The CDR3 DNA reads as TGTGCCAGCAGCTTGGGACTAGCGGGGGCCTTCAGCTCCTACAATGAGCAGTTCTTC. The chain has TRBV7-9 and TRBJ2-1, with TRBD2 matching 14 bases. V dropped 3 bases and J dropped 0; count of bases not matched to a gene: 7. CDR1 SEHNR and CDR2 FQNEAQ come from the germline V gene (reference sequence). This CDR3 comprises 19 residues.

The chain employs TRBV5-8 and TRBJ1-4; D possibly corresponds to TRBD1 (5 bases). There are 14 residues in the CDR3. Between the trimmed V and J ends, which lost 4 bases and 7 bases, there was a span of 14 bases. CDR1 is SGHTS and CDR2 is YDEGEE in the germline V gene. The CDR3 sequence is CASSLRGVGEKLFF. The CDR3 DNA sequence: TGTGCCAGCAGCCTTAGGGGAGTCGGTGAAAAACTGTTTTTT.

V and J are TRBV4-2 and TRBJ1-6; D is ambiguous. Germline values: CDR1 LGHNA, CDR2 YNFKEQ. The CDR3 contains 20 residues. The V end was cut by 4 bases, the J end by 0 bases, with 22 bases between. For the CDR3, the DNA is TGTGCCAGCAGCCCACTTAATAGTGTAGGCGGGAGCTCCTATAATTCACCCCTCCACTTT. The encoded protein is CASSPLNSVGGSSYNSPLHF.

The chain links TRBV28 to TRBJ2-1, with 14 bases aligning to TRBD2. Germline CDR1 MDHEN, CDR2 SYDVKM. After removal of 5 bases from V and 9 bases from J, the junction contained 6 bases not matched to a gene. The CDR3 is made up of 15 amino acids. Here the CDR3 reads CASSIGTSGGSEQFF. The CDR3 DNA follows: TGTGCCAGCAGTATCGGGACTAGCGGGGGTTCTGAGCAGTTCTTC.

The rearrangement uses TRBV28 and TRBJ2-2, with D possibly matching TRBD2 (5 bases). The V gene's germline CDR1 is MDHEN and CDR2 SYDVKM. This CDR3 is built from 12 residues. Trimming stripped 6 bases from V and 12 bases from J, with 14 bases between. DNA for the CDR3: TGTGCCAGCAGCCCGGACTCCCGGAAGCTGTTTTTT. This encodes CASSPDSRKLFF.

The chain is built from TRBV7-9 and TRBJ1-5, with D perhaps TRBD1 (5 bases). V dropped 5 bases and J dropped 5 bases, with 10 bases sitting between them. The CDR3 spans 13 residues. Germline CDR1 is SEHNR and CDR2 is FQNEAQ (reference sequence). CDR3 sequence reads: CASSDVGDQPQHF. In nucleotides, the CDR3 is TGTGCCAGCAGCGATGTGGGGGATCAGCCCCAGCATTTT. Full variable domain (missing parts from reference TRBV7-9 and TRBJ1-5): DTGVSQNPRHKITKRGQNVTFRCDPISEHNRLYWYRQTLGQGPEFLTYFQNEAQLEKSRLLSDRFSAERPKGSFSTLEIQRTEQGDSAMYLCASSDVGDQPQHFGDGTRLSIL.

For the CDR3, the DNA is TGTGCCAGCAGCCTACAGGTGGGGACCCAAGAGACCCAGTACTTC. This gives the protein CASSLQVGTQETQYF. V usage is TRBV5-5 and J usage is TRBJ2-5; tentatively, D is TRBD1 or TRBD2 (5 bases each). The V end lost 4 bases, the J end lost 1 base, and 14 bases lay between the germline ends. From germline, CDR1 is SGHKS and CDR2 YYEKEE (reference sequence). The CDR3 length is 15 residues. Full variable domain (outside the CDR3, taken from reference TRBV5-5 and TRBJ2-5): DAGVTQSPTHLIKTRGQQVTLRCSPISGHKSVSWYQQVLGQGPQFIFQYYEKEERGRGNFPDRFSARQFPNYSSELNVNALLLGDSALYLCASSLQVGTQETQYFGPGTRLLVL.

The chain employs TRBV7-2 and TRBJ2-1; D gene unclear. Germline values: CDR1 SGHTA, CDR2 FQGNSA. There are 15 residues in the CDR3. V dropped 0 bases and J dropped 0 bases, with 6 bases sitting between them. The CDR3 loop reads CASSLALSSYNEQFF. The DNA for the CDR3 is TGTGCCAGCAGCTTAGCCTTGAGCTCCTACAATGAGCAGTTCTTC.

V usage is TRBV11-3 and J usage is TRBJ1-3; D is undetermined. The germline V gene encodes CDR1 SGHNT and CDR2 YENEEA. There are 12 residues in the CDR3. V was cut by 7 bases and J by 0 bases, with 4 bases left in between. The CDR3 reads CASKGSGNTIYF. The CDR3 DNA is TGTGCCAGCAAGGGCTCTGGAAACACCATATATTTT.

V is TRBV19 and J is TRBJ2-7; no clear D gene. The CDR3 is made up of 14 amino acids. Trimming removed 4 bases from V and 0 bases from J, with 10 bases in between. Germline CDR1 and CDR2: LNHDA and SQIVND (reference sequence). DNA for the CDR3: TGTGCCAGTAGTAACCAACTTCGCTCCTACGAGCAGTACTTC. It is translated as CASSNQLRSYEQYF.

This chain uses TRBV11-2 with TRBJ2-1, with a weak D call TRBD1 (6 bases). The germline V and J ends were trimmed by 5 bases and 9 bases, with 17 bases remaining between them. This CDR3 comprises 14 residues. From germline, CDR1 is SGHAT and CDR2 FQNNGV. The CDR3 reads CASSLTNTGSEQFF. The CDR3 nucleotides are TGTGCCAGCAGCCTCACCAATACAGGGAGTGAGCAGTTCTTC.

The chain uses TRBV10-3 and TRBJ1-5; 7 nucleotides agree with TRBD1. Germline-derived CDR1 and CDR2 are ENHRY and SYGVKD. CDR3 length equals 15 residues. The trim removed 2 bases at V and 4 bases at J, leaving 5 bases unmatched. CDR3 DNA sequence: TGTGCCATCAGTGAGACTCAGGGGGTTAATCAGCCCCAGCATTTT. Protein sequence: CAISETQGVNQPQHF.

This clone was observed once. J is TRBJ2-2 and V is TRBV7-2, with D perhaps matching TRBD1 (6 bases). Germline CDR1 reads SGHTA; CDR2 reads FQGNSA. Between the trimmed V and J ends, which lost 2 bases and 6 bases, there was a span of 13 bases. This CDR3 has 15 residues. The CDR3 DNA reads TGTGCCAGCAGCTTAAGGACAGACCTCGCCGGGGAGCTGTTTTTT. Translated, it gives CASSLRTDLAGELFF.

The chain links TRBV4-3 to TRBJ1-1; D is possibly TRBD1 (5 bases). The CDR3 has 15 residues. V gave up 4 bases and J gave up 0 bases, with 12 bases separating them. Germline-derived CDR1 and CDR2 are LGHNA and YSLEER. For the CDR3, the DNA is TGCGCCAGCAGCCGAGGTGGGGGAATGAACACTGAAGCTTTCTTT. Translated, it gives CASSRGGGMNTEAFF.

The J gene is TRBJ2-7, the V gene TRBV7-3; no firm D call. Trimming stripped 3 bases from V and 5 bases from J, with 11 bases between. CDR3 length: 13 residues. The germline gives CDR1 SGHTA, CDR2 FQGTGA. CDR3 coding DNA: TGTGCCAGCAGCTTCTCTACTGGGGACGAGCAGTACTTC. Translated, it gives CASSFSTGDEQYF.

This clone occurred a few times. The V gene is TRBV29-1, the J gene TRBJ2-7; 10 bases fit TRBD1. V lost 4 bases, J lost 0 bases, and 9 bases stayed unmatched. In germline, CDR1 is SQVTM, CDR2 ANQGSEA. CDR3 size: 16 residues. Here the CDR3 DNA reads TGCAGCGTTGCCGGGACAGGGGAAGAGGGCTCCTACGAGCAGTACTTC. As protein: CSVAGTGEEGSYEQYF.

J is TRBJ2-2 and V is TRBV25-1; D unclear. Germline lookup yields CDR1 MGHDK and CDR2 SYGVNS. There are 14 residues in the CDR3. The V gene lost 2 bases and the J gene lost 1 base, with 5 bases spanning the gap. The CDR3 DNA reads as TGTGCCAGCAGTGAACACGGGAACACCGGGGAGCTGTTTTTT. This gives the protein CASSEHGNTGELFF.